This passage covers 17 T cell receptor beta chains from one sample sequenced in a study of blood T cell repertoires in COVID-19. Produced via immunoSEQ multiplex PCR; TCRdb's table is partial and in-frame only. This table has around 190,000 clones, 86% appearing once. Sequenced material: peripheral blood. The receptors originated from a man between 70 and 80 years old with active or convalescent COVID-19.

In this sample, this clone turned up a few times. This chain links TRBV5-1 with TRBJ1-6, with a weak D call TRBD1 (5 bases). Germline-derived CDR1 and CDR2 are SGHRS and YFSETQ. The CDR3 extends over 18 amino acids. Deletions cut 2 bases from V and 0 bases from J, with 15 bases between. The CDR3 DNA sequence: TGCGCCAGCAGCTTTGGAACGGGGGAGAGCTCCTATAATTCACCCCTCCACTTT. It translates to CASSFGTGESSYNSPLHF.

The chain combines TRBV6-4 with TRBJ1-6; D ambiguous. Trimming removed 6 bases at V and 2 bases at J, with 11 bases between. The CDR3 totals 15 residues. The germline V gene encodes CDR1 MRHNA and CDR2 SNTAGT. The CDR3 reads CASRATAAYNSPLHF. CDR3 sequence (DNA): TGTGCCAGCAGGGCGACTGCTGCCTATAATTCACCCCTCCACTTT.

The chain links TRBV11-3 to TRBJ1-5, with unresolved D. Looked up from germline, CDR1 is SGHNT and CDR2 is YENEEA. CDR3 length: 17 residues. Trimming left V 0 bases short and J 1 base short, with 13 bases between. The CDR3, as DNA: TGTGCCAGCAGCTTAGAGGCCAGGCCACTCAGCAATCAGCCCCAGCATTTT. Translation: CASSLEARPLSNQPQHF.

The chain links TRBV5-8 to TRBJ1-1; D not resolved. Trimming pared 1 base from V and 1 base from J, leaving 11 bases between. The CDR3 extends over 15 amino acids. Germline V gene lookup returns CDR1 SGHTS and CDR2 YDEGEE. For the CDR3, the DNA is TGTGCCAGCAGCTTGAGCGGTTCCCGGAACACTGAAGCTTTCTTT. Translation: CASSLSGSRNTEAFF.

The CDR3 is CASRQGINGAFF. The DNA for the CDR3 is TGTGCCTCTCGACAGGGAATCAATGGAGCTTTCTTT. The chain is built from TRBV27 and TRBJ1-1, with 7 bases lining up with TRBD1. After removal of 11 bases from V and 10 bases from J, the junction contained 13 bases not matched to a gene. CDR1 MNHEY and CDR2 SMNVEV come from the germline V gene (reference sequence). The CDR3 has 12 amino acids.

This clone was recorded only once. The rearrangement links TRBV6-4 to TRBJ2-2; TRBD2 agrees at 12 bases. The V gene end was trimmed by 6 bases and the J gene end by 7 bases; junction bases not matched to a gene: 3. The CDR3 extends over 14 amino acids. From germline, CDR1 is MRHNA and CDR2 SNTAGT. The CDR3 sequence: CASRTSGGGGELFF. The CDR3 region has the DNA TGTGCCAGCAGGACTAGCGGGGGCGGCGGGGAGCTGTTTTTT.

This clone was seen ten or more times. The chain uses TRBV28 and TRBJ1-5; 11 bases line up with TRBD1. Losses at the gene ends were 7 bases for V and 4 bases for J; bases not matched to a gene: 6. CDR3 length: 15 residues. Germline V lookup: CDR1 MDHEN, CDR2 SYDVKM. The DNA of the CDR3 is TGTGCCAGCACCTGGACAGGGGGCTTGAATCAGCCCCAGCATTTT. This sequence encodes CASTWTGGLNQPQHF.

The gene calls are TRBV5-1 and TRBJ2-7; TRBD1 aligns across 9 bases. Germline V gene lookup returns CDR1 SGHRS and CDR2 YFSETQ. The trim removed 3 bases at V and 6 bases at J, leaving 7 bases unmatched. This CDR3 contains 14 residues. CDR3 nucleotides: TGCGCCAGCAGCTCAGGACAGGGGATTCTCGAGCAGTACTTC. Amino acid sequence: CASSSGQGILEQYF.

The rearrangement joins TRBV5-4 to TRBJ1-2, with a tentative D call TRBD1 (6 bases). The CDR3 contains 15 residues. Germline V gene sequence: CDR1 SGHNT, CDR2 YYREEE (reference sequence). The V and J ends lost 4 bases and 4 bases respectively, with 17 bases between them. The CDR3 DNA reads TGTGCCAGCAGCCTGTTCCGGACAGCCTTCTATGGCTACACCTTC. Protein product: CASSLFRTAFYGYTF. Together with reference TRBV5-4 and TRBJ1-2, the CDR3 gives the full variable domain: ETGVTQSPTHLIKTRGQQVTLRCSSQSGHNTVSWYQQALGQGPQFIFQYYREEENGRGNFPPRFSGLQFPNYSSELNVNALELDDSALYLCASSLFRTAFYGYTFGSGTRLTVV.

This clone was seen a few times. This same CDR3 is encoded by further DNA sequences in the sample. The V call is TRBV7-2, the J call TRBJ2-2, with a weak D call TRBD1 (6 bases). The length of the CDR3 is 14 residues. The germline CDR1 and CDR2 sequences are SGHTA and FQGNSA. V was shortened by 3 bases and J by 2 bases, with 7 bases between the two germline ends. The CDR3 protein is CASSLTGNTGELFF. The CDR3 DNA reads TGTGCCAGCAGCTTGACAGGAAACACCGGGGAGCTGTTTTTT.

V and J are TRBV7-9 and TRBJ1-1; D not resolved. With 6 bases removed from V and 1 base from J, the gap between germline ends came to 6 bases. CDR1 and CDR2 from the germline V gene are SEHNR and FQNEAQ (reference sequence). The CDR3 contains 12 residues. Written as DNA, the CDR3 is TGTGCCAGCAGTGAACAGAACACTGAAGCTTTCTTT. It encodes CASSEQNTEAFF.

V and J are TRBV5-1 and TRBJ2-5; 10 nucleotides line up with TRBD1. V gave up 4 bases and J gave up 5 bases; unmatched junction bases: 11. The CDR3 spans 16 residues. Per the germline V gene, CDR1 is SGHRS and CDR2 is YFSETQ. The CDR3 loop is CASSIGTGDPRETQYF. The DNA for the CDR3 is TGCGCCAGCAGCATTGGGACAGGGGATCCTCGGGAGACCCAGTACTTC.

This rearrangement joins TRBV5-4 to TRBJ1-2; D is uncertain. Germline V lookup: CDR1 SGHNT, CDR2 YYREEE (reference sequence). The V end was cut by 4 bases, the J end by 5 bases, with 12 bases between. CDR3 size: 13 residues. The CDR3 protein is CASSPDIRYGYTF. The DNA for the CDR3 is TGTGCCAGCAGCCCCGACATACGATATGGCTACACCTTC.

The J gene is TRBJ2-2, the V gene TRBV30; D unclear. The CDR3 runs 14 residues. Trimming stripped 0 bases from V and 4 bases from J, with 9 bases between. Germline assignment: CDR1 GTSNPN and CDR2 SVGIG (reference sequence). In DNA form, the CDR3 reads TGTGCCTGGAGTGTAGGCGGTGGCACCGGGGAGCTGTTTTTT. This encodes CAWSVGGGTGELFF.

The chain uses TRBV15 and TRBJ1-2; D call uncertain. The CDR3 has 13 amino acids. In germline, CDR1 is LNHNV, CDR2 YYDKDF (reference sequence). Trimming removed 0 bases from V and 7 bases from J, with 9 bases in between. CDR3 bases: TGTGCCACCAGCAGAGAGGAGGGAAGTGGCTACACCTTC. Its protein product is CATSREEGSGYTF.

The rearrangement joins TRBV6-2 or TRBV6-3 to TRBJ2-2, with 9 bases aligning to TRBD2. Trimming cost V 4 bases and J 4 bases; bases outside gene matches: 7. This CDR3 is 16 amino acids long. The germline gives CDR1 MNHEY, CDR2 SVGEGT. Here the CDR3 reads CASSLGGGAVTGELFF. The DNA of the CDR3 is TGTGCCAGCAGTTTAGGCGGGGGGGCCGTCACCGGGGAGCTGTTTTTT.

This sequence joins TRBV14 and TRBJ2-3; TRBD2 matches 9 bases. The germline V gene has CDR1 SGHDN and CDR2 FVKESK. The CDR3 contains 17 residues. J lost 1 base, V lost 3 bases, and 8 bases had no gene match. The CDR3 region is CASSQGNLAGGTDTQYF. In nucleotides, the CDR3 is TGTGCCAGCAGCCAGGGGAATTTAGCGGGGGGCACAGATACGCAGTATTTT. The full variable domain, with the rest looked up from reference TRBV14 and TRBJ2-3, is EAGVTQFPSHSVIEKGQTVTLRCDPISGHDNLYWYRRVMGKEIKFLLHFVKESKQDESGMPNNRFLAERTGGTYSTLKVQPAELEDSGVYFCASSQGNLAGGTDTQYFGPGTRLTVL.